One and the same sample provided the 5 T cell receptor beta chains below, sequenced in a study of blood T cell repertoires in COVID-19. Clones were read by immunoSEQ multiplex PCR, and TCRdb kept only the in-frame ones, dropping some. This sample has 150,000 to 200,000 clones, with just under 95% found just once. Material: peripheral blood. These receptors were taken from a woman between 50 and 59 years old with acute or convalescent COVID-19.

The V and J genes are TRBV7-2 and TRBJ2-3, with TRBD2 identical over 12 bases. CDR1 SGHTA and CDR2 FQGNSA come from the germline V gene. This CDR3 is built from 18 residues. V gave up 5 bases and J gave up 6 bases; unmatched junction bases: 15. The CDR3, as DNA: TGTGCCAGCAGCCGGTCCCTTAAACTAGCGGGGGGCGCGGATACGCAGTATTTT. Translated: CASSRSLKLAGGADTQYF. Full variable domain (remainder filled in from reference TRBV7-2 and TRBJ2-3): GAGVSQSPSNKVTEKGKDVELRCDPISGHTALYWYRQSLGQGLEFLIYFQGNSAPDKSGLPSDRFSAERTGGSVSTLTIQRTQQEDSAVYLCASSRSLKLAGGADTQYFGPGTRLTVL.

V is TRBV5-1 and J is TRBJ2-5; 12 nucleotides agree with TRBD1. The CDR3 extends over 14 amino acids. V was clipped by 7 bases and J by 3 bases; unmatched bases: 4. Germline V CDR1 and CDR2: SGHRS, YFSETQ. CDR3 in amino acids: CASGTGGGEETQYF. CDR3 DNA: TGCGCCAGCGGGACAGGGGGCGGCGAAGAGACCCAGTACTTC.

The chain combines TRBV30 with TRBJ1-3; D is ambiguous. This CDR3 has 14 amino acids. V gave up 1 base and J gave up 0 bases, with 7 bases separating them. CDR1 is GTSNPN and CDR2 is SVGIG in the germline V gene (reference sequence). The CDR3 is CAWSDGLSGNTIYF. CDR3 nucleotides: TGTGCCTGGAGTGATGGGCTCTCTGGAAACACCATATATTTT. Based on the CDR3 plus reference TRBV30 and TRBJ1-3, the full variable domain is SQTIHQWPATLVQPVGSPLSLECTVEGTSNPNLYWYRQAAGRGLQLLFYSVGIGQISSEVPQNLSASRPQDRQFILSSKKLLLSDSGFYLCAWSDGLSGNTIYFGEGSWLTVV.

In the case of this clone: A read error may account for a junction end that differs from germline. J is TRBJ1-2 and V is TRBV12-3 or TRBV12-4, with 8 bases that match TRBD1. The CDR3 contains 11 residues. The CDR3 spells CASSLMDRAFF. The DNA for the CDR3 is TGTGCCAGCAGTTTGATGGACAGGGCCTTCTTC.

The rearrangement links TRBV9 to TRBJ2-1; D gene uncertain. Germline lookup yields CDR1 SGDLS and CDR2 YYNGEE. V dropped 2 bases and J dropped 0 bases, with 3 bases sitting between them. The CDR3 consists of 13 residues. CDR3 nucleotides: TGTGCCAGCAGCGTCGGCTCCTACAATGAGCAGTTCTTC. This codes for CASSVGSYNEQFF. Combining the CDR3 with reference TRBV9 and TRBJ2-1 gives the whole variable domain DSGVTQTPKHLITATGQRVTLRCSPRSGDLSVYWYQQSLDQGLQFLIQYYNGEERAKGNILERFSAQQFPDLHSELNLSSLELGDSALYFCASSVGSYNEQFFGPGTRLTVL.